The clone carrying this T cell receptor (beta chain) was seen once. Its antigen remains unidentified. The data originate from a study of Ad26.COV2.S vaccination and SARS-CoV-2 variants. Study as a whole: Donor had been placed in the Ad26.COV2.S arm of the COV1001 trial. The study gave Ad26.COV2.S intramuscularly, once or twice 56 days apart.

TCRdb keeps only in-frame clones here, not all; method: immunoSEQ multiplex PCR. The profile shows 350,000 to 600,000 clones, about 88% of them singletons. This sample's treatment: some 20 received Ad26.COV2.S at low or high dose, single or two shots; about 5 received placebo; per-sample allocation not given. The study sampled participants on day 63 after the first vaccine or placebo injection. In the vaccine, an Ad26 vector expressed the SARS-CoV-2 spike of the Wuhan strain. Findings and limits, study-wide: Marked by substantial breadth, spike-specific CD8+ and CD4+ T cell responses were reportedly seen after vaccination.

This CDR3 region has 17 residues. Trimming stripped 3 bases from V and 0 bases from J, with 17 bases between. Germline CDR1 is SGDLS and CDR2 is YYNGEE. This receptor was taken from a person aged 18-65 years who received the Ad26.COV2.S COVID-19 vaccine or a placebo. Source: peripheral blood, taken in a trial of Ad26.COV2.S vaccine versus placebo. The chain recombines TRBV9 with TRBJ2-3, with a tentative D call TRBD2 (6 bases). CDR3 sequence (DNA): TGTGCCAGCAGCGGAAACATAGCGGCGGTTAGCACAGATACGCAGTATTTT. Protein product: CASSGNIAAVSTDTQYF.